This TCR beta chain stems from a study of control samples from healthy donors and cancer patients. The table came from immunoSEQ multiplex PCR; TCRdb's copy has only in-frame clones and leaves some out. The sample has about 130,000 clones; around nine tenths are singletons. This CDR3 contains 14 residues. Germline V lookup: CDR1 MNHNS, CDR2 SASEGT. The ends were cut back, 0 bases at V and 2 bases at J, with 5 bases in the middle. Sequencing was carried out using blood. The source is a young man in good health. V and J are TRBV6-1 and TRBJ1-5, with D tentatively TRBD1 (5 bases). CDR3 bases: TGTGCCAGCAGTGAAGCAGGGGGCAATCAGCCCCAGCATTTT. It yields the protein CASSEAGGNQPQHF.